This T cell receptor beta chain is from a study of CD4 T cells in relation to SARS-CoV-2 and coronaviruses. The study, taken as a whole, reports: Culture-expanded clones reflect memory recall rather than primary priming during culture. No crossreactivity against non-spike viral proteins was tested here.

Notes on this clone: Its antigen is undetermined.

Naive and memory CD4+ T cell DNA was deep-sequenced without culture. Measured with immunoSEQ multiplex PCR; TCRdb has only the in-frame clones, and not every one. The table lists 55,000 to 70,000 clones, over 85% of them singletons. This CDR3 comprises 14 residues. V was clipped by 2 bases and J by 8 bases; unmatched bases: 8. Germline CDR1 SGHRS, CDR2 YFSETQ. Before the COVID-19 pandemic, during about 2011-2019, CD4+ T cells were taken from unexposed donors. This chain joins TRBV5-1 and TRBJ1-1, with 8 bases that match TRBD1. Material for sequencing was naive CD4+ T cells from PBMCs. The subset was: naive CD4+ T cells isolated by negative enrichment. This receptor was obtained from a human donor in good health. As DNA, the CDR3 is TGCGCCAGCAGCTTAAATTCCAGGGGGCCCGAAGCTTTCTTT. This sequence encodes CASSLNSRGPEAFF.